Described below is a single T cell receptor (beta chain) sequence and its context. The antigen is unknown. Donors likely had unrecorded immune exposures despite being nominally healthy when sampled. The PCR used 60 Vbeta and 13 Jbeta primers. Sequenced by immunoSEQ multiplex PCR; TCRdb stores in-frame clones only, minus some. The listing records approximately 210,000 clones. The data were taken from a study of cytomegalovirus exposure and HLA in healthy donors. About the study: A prior analysis found 117 million unique TCR beta sequences from about 179 million T cells. As released early, the data held 70 million to 95 million unique TCRs from HLA-typed donors. Study-level results: Later work found that TCR association rates differed between HLA loci; DRB1 had the most and HLA-C the fewest.

The CDR3 is 17 amino acids. Germline V CDR1 and CDR2: MGHRA, YSYEKL. Unmatched junction bases numbered 18, after V lost 4 bases and J lost 14 bases. This sequence originates from a woman in her 30s in good health and CMV-seropositive. Sequenced sample: PBMCs. The chain joins TRBV4-1 to TRBJ1-3; 12 positions match TRBD1. The CDR3 nucleotides read TGCGCCAGCAGCCCCGCGGGACAGGGGGCGTCTTTGGGGTTCCTATATTTT. It encodes CASSPAGQGASLGFLYF.